The present entry profiles one T cell receptor (beta chain) with its context. The data derive from a study of blood T cell repertoires in COVID-19. J gave up 0 bases and V 4 bases, and 5 bases lay outside the gene matches. Per the germline V gene, CDR1 is SGHDN and CDR2 is FVKESK. The CDR3 covers 17 residues. Only in-frame clones appear in the TCRdb table, and some are missing; sequencing was by immunoSEQ multiplex PCR. Found here are a few hundred thousand clones, roughly 87% of them singletons; the top ten hold 1%. Sequences were obtained from peripheral blood. The receptor comes from a man between 45 and 60 years old with active or convalescent COVID-19. This chain joins TRBV14 and TRBJ2-3; TRBD2 matches at 12 bases. The CDR3 bases are TGTGCCAGCAGCCGCGGACTAGCGGGACTGAGCACAGATACGCAGTATTTT. Translated: CASSRGLAGLSTDTQYF.